What follows are 23 T cell receptor beta chains derived from one specimen sequenced in a study of shared clonotypes between healthy human individuals. Repertoires were generated with immunoSEQ multiplex PCR, while TCRdb's copy carries only in-frame clones and drops some. The table has over 2,000,000 clones, roughly 95% seen once. The naive CD8 fraction comprised CD45RO-negative cells positively selected for CCR7 and excluded terminally differentiated effector memory CD45RA+ cells. Sequences were obtained from naive CD8+ T cells from PBMCs. Source of these receptors: a man younger than 35 in good health. Some clones in this sample may be carry-over from other donors' samples.

This chain uses TRBV29-1 with TRBJ1-1; a weak D match, TRBD1 (5 bases). The CDR3 has 13 residues. Germline assignment: CDR1 SQVTM and CDR2 ANQGSEA. V gave up 7 bases and J gave up 5 bases, with 17 bases separating them. The CDR3 coding sequence is TGCAGCGCCCAGCCCGGGAAGGGGACTGAAGCTTTCTTT. Translated: CSAQPGKGTEAFF.

This sequence joins TRBV5-1 and TRBJ1-2; 7 positions match TRBD1. Looked up from germline, CDR1 is SGHRS and CDR2 is YFSETQ. After removal of 0 bases from V and 2 bases from J, the junction contained 4 bases not matched to a gene. This CDR3 is 15 amino acids long. DNA for the CDR3: TGCGCCAGCAGCTTGGGACAGGGAATGAACTATGGCTACACCTTC. It encodes CASSLGQGMNYGYTF.

V gene TRBV27 combines with J gene TRBJ2-7; TRBD2 agrees at 8 bases. The V and J ends lost 4 bases and 3 bases, in that order; junction bases with no gene match: 11. Germline values: CDR1 MNHEY, CDR2 SMNVEV (reference sequence). The CDR3 contains 16 residues. The chain's CDR3 is CASSSRDAGGHYEQYF. DNA for the CDR3: TGTGCCAGCAGTTCGCGCGACGCGGGAGGTCACTACGAGCAGTACTTC.

The rearrangement links TRBV27 to TRBJ1-1, with D uncertain. This CDR3 spans 15 amino acids. The ends were cut back, 2 bases at V and 4 bases at J, with 14 bases in the middle. Germline V lookup: CDR1 MNHEY, CDR2 SMNVEV (reference sequence). In DNA, the CDR3 is TGTGCCAGCAGTTTAAACTCCGGGTGGGGCACTGAAGCTTTCTTT. Amino acid sequence: CASSLNSGWGTEAFF.

The chain employs TRBV6-5 and TRBJ1-1, with a weak D call TRBD1 (6 bases). The CDR3 spans 12 residues. Trimming left V 9 bases short and J 1 base short, with 9 bases between. CDR1 is MNHEY, CDR2 SVGAGI, per germline. The CDR3 sequence: CASHRENTEAFF. The CDR3 DNA follows: TGTGCCAGTCACAGGGAGAACACTGAAGCTTTCTTT.

This chain uses TRBV28 with TRBJ1-5; D is unresolved. There are 16 residues in the CDR3. V was cut by 3 bases and J by 0 bases, with 12 bases left in between. Germline CDR1 reads MDHEN; CDR2 reads SYDVKM. CDR3 sequence: CASSFYRPPSNQPQHF. CDR3 bases: TGTGCCAGCAGTTTTTACAGACCTCCTAGCAATCAGCCCCAGCATTTT.

This clone occurred once. This chain joins TRBV9 and TRBJ2-1; 11 nucleotides align to TRBD1. V was pared by 4 bases and J by 7 bases, with 7 bases of the junction left unmatched. Germline assignment: CDR1 SGDLS and CDR2 YYNGEE. CDR3 length: 15 amino acids. CDR3 loop: CASSPWTGGRNEQFF. CDR3 nucleotides: TGTGCCAGCAGCCCGTGGACAGGGGGCCGGAATGAGCAGTTCTTC. Based on the CDR3 plus reference TRBV9 and TRBJ2-1, the full variable domain is DSGVTQTPKHLITATGQRVTLRCSPRSGDLSVYWYQQSLDQGLQFLIQYYNGEERAKGNILERFSAQQFPDLHSELNLSSLELGDSALYFCASSPWTGGRNEQFFGPGTRLTVL.

V is TRBV27 and J is TRBJ1-1; 8 nucleotides match TRBD1. Per the germline V gene, CDR1 is MNHEY and CDR2 is SMNVEV (reference sequence). Losses at the gene ends were 7 bases for V and 5 bases for J; bases not matched to a gene: 9. The length of the CDR3 is 14 residues. CDR3 in DNA: TGTGCCAGCAACGACAGGGGAATCGAGACTGAAGCTTTCTTT. Translating it yields CASNDRGIETEAFF.

This clone was observed once. V and J are TRBV19 and TRBJ1-2; D perhaps matches TRBD1 (5 bases). Trimming shortened V by 6 bases and J by 4 bases, and 18 bases separated the two germline ends. This CDR3 is 15 amino acids long. Germline CDR1 LNHDA, CDR2 SQIVND (reference sequence). CDR3 residues: CASSQPPGAFYGYTF. CDR3 nucleotides: TGTGCCAGTAGCCAGCCACCCGGGGCCTTCTATGGCTACACCTTC.

V usage is TRBV7-8 and J usage is TRBJ1-1, with 8 bases that match TRBD1. V lost 1 base to trimming and J lost 1 base; unmatched junction nucleotides: 5. The CDR3 spans 16 residues. Looked up from germline, CDR1 is SGHVS and CDR2 is FQNEAQ. CDR3 nucleotide sequence: TGTGCCAGCAGCTTAGGGAGGACAGGGAAGAACACTGAAGCTTTCTTT. This codes for CASSLGRTGKNTEAFF.

The V gene is TRBV28, the J gene TRBJ1-1; tentatively, D is TRBD1 (5 bases). The CDR3 is 15 residues long. Germline lookup yields CDR1 MDHEN and CDR2 SYDVKM. V was shortened by 5 bases and J by 2 bases, with 15 bases between the two germline ends. Written as DNA, the CDR3 is TGTGCCAGCAGTGCCCCGGGACGGGTAAACACTGAAGCTTTCTTT. Protein: CASSAPGRVNTEAFF.

The chain joins TRBV4-1 to TRBJ2-7, with a tentative D call TRBD1 (5 bases). Trimming left V 0 bases short and J 3 bases short, with 12 bases between. This CDR3 contains 15 residues. From germline, CDR1 is MGHRA and CDR2 YSYEKL. For the CDR3, the DNA is TGCGCCAGCAGCCAAGAGTGGGAAGGGGACTACGAGCAGTACTTC. Amino acids: CASSQEWEGDYEQYF.

The J gene is TRBJ2-7, the V gene TRBV5-4, with D possibly called TRBD1 or TRBD2 (6 bases each). The CDR3 runs 15 residues. Germline values: CDR1 SGHNT, CDR2 YYREEE (reference sequence). Trimming left V 1 base short and J 3 bases short, with 14 bases between. The CDR3 is CASSLSGEVVYEQYF. The CDR3 nucleotides are TGTGCCAGCAGCTTGTCAGGGGAGGTTGTCTACGAGCAGTACTTC. The full variable domain, rest sourced from reference TRBV5-4 and TRBJ2-7, is ETGVTQSPTHLIKTRGQQVTLRCSSQSGHNTVSWYQQALGQGPQFIFQYYREEENGRGNFPPRFSGLQFPNYSSELNVNALELDDSALYLCASSLSGEVVYEQYFGPGTRLTVT.

V is TRBV27 and J is TRBJ2-5, with no clear D. V dropped 10 bases and J dropped 2 bases, with 23 bases sitting between them. In germline, CDR1 is MNHEY, CDR2 SMNVEV (reference sequence). The CDR3 sequence is 16 residues long. The CDR3 region has the DNA TGTGCCACCTCCGAGAGAGTCTTAGGGCCTCAAGAGACCCAGTACTTC. Translation: CATSERVLGPQETQYF.

This clone has more than one count but fewer than ten. The chain recombines TRBV28 with TRBJ1-1; D remains ambiguous. This CDR3 contains 14 residues. The V end was cut by 3 bases, the J end by 3 bases, with 11 bases between. From germline, CDR1 is MDHEN and CDR2 SYDVKM. CDR3 sequence: CASSFLGGDTEAFF. Written as DNA, the CDR3 is TGTGCCAGCAGTTTTCTCGGCGGCGACACTGAAGCTTTCTTT.

CDR3 residues: CASSQEDGWGAKNIQYF. Here the CDR3 DNA reads TGCGCCAGCAGCCAGGAGGACGGTTGGGGAGCCAAAAACATTCAGTACTTC. The rearrangement uses TRBV5-1 and TRBJ2-4; TRBD2 might be the D (5 bases). Trimming pared 4 bases from V and 0 bases from J, leaving 17 bases between. CDR3 length: 17 residues. From germline, CDR1 is SGHRS and CDR2 YFSETQ.

V and J are TRBV5-5 and TRBJ2-7; possible D gene TRBD2, 6 bases. V was trimmed by 2 bases and J by 3 bases, leaving 12 bases between them. CDR1 is SGHKS and CDR2 is YYEKEE in the germline V gene (reference sequence). The CDR3 length is 14 residues. In DNA, the CDR3 is TGTGCCAGCAGCTTTGCCGGAGGGCACTACGAGCAGTACTTC. This sequence encodes CASSFAGGHYEQYF.

V usage is TRBV4-2 and J usage is TRBJ1-1; D uncertain. V was clipped by 1 base and J by 3 bases, with 6 bases between them. Germline V gene sequence: CDR1 LGHNA, CDR2 YNFKEQ. The CDR3 extends over 13 amino acids. The CDR3: CASSQGDYTEAFF. Here the CDR3 DNA reads TGTGCCAGCAGCCAAGGGGATTACACTGAAGCTTTCTTT.

A note on this clone: Other DNA sequences of this sample code for an identical CDR3. The J gene is TRBJ2-2, the V gene TRBV4-3; TRBD2 matches at 10 bases. The V segment lost 1 base and the J segment 2 bases; nucleotides outside the gene matches: 1. The CDR3 is 16 amino acids. Germline CDR1 LGHNA, CDR2 YSLEER. The CDR3 nucleotides are TGCGCCAGCAGCCAAGGACTAGCGGGTAACACCGGGGAGCTGTTTTTT. It codes for CASSQGLAGNTGELFF.

V usage is TRBV18 and J usage is TRBJ2-7, with 10 bases aligning to TRBD1. There are 14 residues in the CDR3. Trimming took 6 bases from V and 4 from J; bases not matched to a gene: 6. The germline V gene has CDR1 KGHSH and CDR2 LQKENI. CDR3 bases: TGTGCCAGCTCGGTGGGACAGGGGCTGTACGAGCAGTACTTC. Translating it yields CASSVGQGLYEQYF.

This chain uses TRBV6-6 with TRBJ1-1; D unclear. The germline CDR1 and CDR2 sequences are MNHNY and SVGAGI (reference sequence). The CDR3 has 13 residues. The germline V and J ends were trimmed by 5 bases and 7 bases, with 14 bases remaining between them. CDR3 sequence: CASSKVPGVEAFF. DNA for the CDR3: TGTGCCAGCAGTAAAGTGCCTGGGGTTGAAGCTTTCTTT.

V is TRBV23-1 and J is TRBJ2-7; D is uncertain. TRBV23-1 is flagged as an ORF with uncertain function. The CDR3 contains 11 residues. V was shortened by 5 bases and J by 4 bases, with 6 bases between the two germline ends. The CDR3: CASSKLYEQYF. The CDR3 DNA follows: TGCGCCAGCAGTAAGTTATACGAGCAGTACTTC.

This chain uses TRBV11-2 with TRBJ2-7, with 9 bases aligning to TRBD1. The CDR3 is 16 amino acids. V dropped 5 bases and J dropped 3; count of bases not matched to a gene: 11. Germline CDR1 reads SGHAT; CDR2 reads FQNNGV. CDR3 nucleotides: TGTGCCAGCAGCCTGGTTGGACAGGGGCGGATCTACGAGCAGTACTTC. Amino acid sequence: CASSLVGQGRIYEQYF.